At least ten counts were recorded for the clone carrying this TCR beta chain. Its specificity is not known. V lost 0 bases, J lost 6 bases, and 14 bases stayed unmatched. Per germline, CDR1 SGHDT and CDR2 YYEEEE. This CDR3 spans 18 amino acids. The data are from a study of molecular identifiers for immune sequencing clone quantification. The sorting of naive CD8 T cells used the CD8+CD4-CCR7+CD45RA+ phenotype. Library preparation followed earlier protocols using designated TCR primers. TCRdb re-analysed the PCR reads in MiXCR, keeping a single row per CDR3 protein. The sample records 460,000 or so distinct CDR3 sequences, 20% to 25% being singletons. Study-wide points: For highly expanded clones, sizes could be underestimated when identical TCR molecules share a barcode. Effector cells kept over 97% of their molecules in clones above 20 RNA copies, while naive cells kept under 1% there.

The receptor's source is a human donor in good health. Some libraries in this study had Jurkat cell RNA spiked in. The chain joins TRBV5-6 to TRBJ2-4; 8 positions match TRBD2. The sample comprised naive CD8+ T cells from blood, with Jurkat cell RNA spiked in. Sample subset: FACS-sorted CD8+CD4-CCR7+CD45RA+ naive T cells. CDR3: CASSLGFSSGSVVNIQYF. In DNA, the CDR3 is TGTGCCAGCAGCTTGGGATTTAGCAGCGGGAGCGTGGTAAACATTCAGTACTTC.